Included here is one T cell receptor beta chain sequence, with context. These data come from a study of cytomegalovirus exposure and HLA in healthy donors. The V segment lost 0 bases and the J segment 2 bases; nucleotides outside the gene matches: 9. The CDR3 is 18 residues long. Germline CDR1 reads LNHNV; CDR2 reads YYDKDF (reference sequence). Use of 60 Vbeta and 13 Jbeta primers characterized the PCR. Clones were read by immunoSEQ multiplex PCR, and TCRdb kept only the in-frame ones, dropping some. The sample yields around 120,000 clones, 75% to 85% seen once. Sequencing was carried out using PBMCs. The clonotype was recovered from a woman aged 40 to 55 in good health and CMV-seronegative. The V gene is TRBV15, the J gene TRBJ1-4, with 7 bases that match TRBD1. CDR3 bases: TGTGCCACCAGCAGAGATCGCCAGGGGGTCACGACTAATGAAAAACTGTTTTTT. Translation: CATSRDRQGVTTNEKLFF.